Described below is a single TCR beta chain sequence and its context. The CDR3 totals 15 residues. The germline gives CDR1 ENHRY, CDR2 SYGVKD. Trimming removed 4 bases from V and 6 bases from J, with 16 bases in between. This record belongs to a study of CD8+ T cells in alopecia areata. The wider study: Tofacitinib continued for 6 to 18 months and was then withheld for 6 months.

Investigators isolated RNA and reverse transcribed it into cDNA to act as the sequencing template. Repertoires were generated with immunoSEQ multiplex PCR, while TCRdb's copy carries only in-frame clones and drops some. The sample records roughly 130,000 clones, around three fifths being singletons. Sequencing used CD4+ T cells sorted from blood, obtained at week 0. This TCR derives from a human donor with alopecia areata. The rearrangement uses TRBV10-3 and TRBJ2-1; no clear D gene. CDR3 nucleotide sequence: TGTGCCATCAGTGCTTCAGGTGGATATGGCAATGAGCAGTTCTTC. This sequence encodes CAISASGGYGNEQFF.